Shown below are 17 T cell receptor beta chains from a single sample sequenced in a study of molecular identifiers for immune sequencing clone quantification. In TCRdb, the PCR reads were re-called with MiXCR into one record per CDR3 protein. The sample contains about 640,000 distinct CDR3 sequences, around 20% of which appear only once. Sequenced material: naive CD8+ T cells from blood, with Jurkat cell RNA spiked in. This sample's subset: FACS-sorted CD8+CD4-CCR7+CD45RA+ naive T cells. The receptors originated from a human donor in good health. Some libraries in this study had Jurkat cell RNA spiked in.

This clonotype was seen only once. The rearrangement joins TRBV19 to TRBJ2-7; TRBD1 or TRBD2 may be the D gene (6 bases each). Trimming took off 3 bases at V and 5 bases at J, with 17 bases between the two ends. Germline assignment: CDR1 LNHDA and CDR2 SQIVND (reference sequence). This CDR3 is built from 15 residues. CDR3 loop: CASSMRGVKFHEQYF. CDR3 coding DNA: TGTGCCAGTAGTATGAGGGGGGTTAAGTTCCACGAGCAGTACTTC.

This clonotype was picked up a small number of times. A much larger clone differs by one base, so this may be a read error. This chain connects TRBV7-9 to TRBJ2-5; maybe TRBD2 (5 bases). Per germline, CDR1 SEHNR and CDR2 FQNEAQ (reference sequence). V dropped 5 bases and J dropped 2 bases, with 15 bases sitting between them. The CDR3 has 15 amino acids. DNA of the CDR3: TGTGCCAGCAGCCGGCAGGACTCATCACAAGAGACCCAGTACTTC. Encoded protein: CASSRQDSSQETQYF.

On this clonotype: A clone one base away is much larger, so this may be a read error. The DNA is omitted, as the CDR3 cannot be located on it reliably, and the CDR3 follows TCRdb's listing. The chain recombines TRBV12-3 or TRBV12-4 with TRBJ1-1; the listed D gene, TRBD1, was not tested against the DNA. The CDR3 sequence runs 14 residues, both termini included. This CDR3 is CASSRFGGGTEVFF.

Notes on this clonotype: An end of the junction does not agree with germline; a read error may underlie this. J is TRBJ2-7 and V is TRBV19; either TRBD1 or TRBD2 may supply D (5 bases each). The CDR3 spans 14 residues. From germline, CDR1 is LNHDA and CDR2 SQIVND (reference sequence). CDR3 bases: TGTGCCGGTAGTACGAGGGACGGGCCCTACGAGCAGTACTTC. This translates into CAGSTRDGPYEQYF.

This clonotype was observed many times. The V gene is TRBV24-1, the J gene TRBJ2-3; D ambiguous. Trimming took off 4 bases at V and 0 bases at J, with 13 bases between the two ends. This CDR3 spans 16 amino acids. The germline CDR1 and CDR2 sequences are KGHDR and SFDVKD. CDR3 in amino acids: CATSDWTESSTDTQYF. As DNA, the CDR3 is TGTGCCACCAGTGACTGGACGGAGAGTAGCACAGATACGCAGTATTTT.

This clonotype was detected many times. The chain combines TRBV6-1 with TRBJ1-2; TRBD1 is a possible D gene (5 bases). The length of the CDR3 is 15 residues. V was shortened by 3 bases and J by 4 bases, with 15 bases between the two germline ends. Per germline, CDR1 MNHNS and CDR2 SASEGT. The DNA for the CDR3 is TGTGCCAGCAGTGAGACGGCGGGGGGGACCTATGGCTACACCTTC. It encodes CASSETAGGTYGYTF.

The sample holds many counts of this clonotype. The chain has TRBV27 and TRBJ1-6, with D hard to call. There are 14 residues in the CDR3. Per the germline V gene, CDR1 is MNHEY and CDR2 is SMNVEV (reference sequence). Trimming removed 6 bases from V and 7 bases from J, with 13 bases in between. CDR3 sequence reads: CASSRVPANSPLHF. DNA of the CDR3: TGTGCCAGCAGCCGGGTCCCGGCGAATTCACCCCTCCACTTT.

This clonotype was detected only a few times. The rearrangement links TRBV6-5 to TRBJ2-2; D is ambiguous. The germline gives CDR1 MNHEY, CDR2 SVGAGI. Trimming pared 0 bases from V and 5 bases from J, leaving 10 bases between. The CDR3 is 15 residues long. CDR3 amino acids: CASSYSSRETGELFF. The CDR3 DNA is TGTGCCAGCAGTTACTCTAGTCGTGAAACCGGGGAGCTGTTTTTT.

This clonotype was seen repeatedly, ten times or more. This chain joins TRBV9 and TRBJ2-3; D is unclear. Trimming cost V 0 bases and J 0 bases, with 11 bases left between them. The germline CDR1 and CDR2 sequences are SGDLS and YYNGEE. The CDR3 sequence is 16 residues long. The DNA for the CDR3 is TGTGCCAGCAGCGTAGGTGGAGCGCCTAGCACAGATACGCAGTATTTT. Its translation: CASSVGGAPSTDTQYF.

This clonotype appeared many times. V usage is TRBV12-3 or TRBV12-4 and J usage is TRBJ2-1; 8 bases match TRBD2. The junction had 16 bases not matched to a gene; V was cut back by 9 bases and J by 6 bases. CDR3 length: 16 amino acids. The CDR3 loop is CASLTRDGGAVNEQFF. In nucleotides, the CDR3 is TGTGCCAGTCTGACAAGGGACGGGGGGGCAGTCAATGAGCAGTTCTTC.

This clonotype was recorded at least ten times. The DNA of the CDR3 is TGTGCCACCAGTGACGGGACGACGAACACCGGGGAGCTGTTTTTT. It translates to CATSDGTTNTGELFF. This chain links TRBV24-1 with TRBJ2-2, with D perhaps being TRBD1 or TRBD2 (5 bases each). Trimming left V 4 bases short and J 0 bases short, with 8 bases between. There are 15 residues in the CDR3. The germline gives CDR1 KGHDR, CDR2 SFDVKD.

The chain couples TRBV6-2 or TRBV6-3 to TRBJ2-7; 9 nucleotides align to TRBD1. Germline V gene lookup returns CDR1 MNHEY and CDR2 SVGEGT. Trimming at V came to 4 bases and at J to 3 bases, leaving 7 bases not matched to a gene. The CDR3 sequence is 15 residues long. The DNA for the CDR3 is TGTGCCAGCAGTTTCGGGACAGGGCTAAACTACGAGCAGTACTTC. It specifies CASSFGTGLNYEQYF.

This clonotype occurred many times. The V call is TRBV20-1, the J call TRBJ2-7; D ambiguous. Per germline, CDR1 DFQATT and CDR2 SNEGSKA (reference sequence). The CDR3 spans 14 residues. V shed 3 bases and J shed 1 base, with 13 bases lying between them. The CDR3 nucleotides read TGCAGTGCTAGGGACGACTTAGAATCCTACGAGCAGTACTTC. This sequence encodes CSARDDLESYEQYF.

This clonotype has ten or more counts. The chain employs TRBV13 and TRBJ1-1; possibly TRBD1 for D (6 bases). CDR3 length: 14 amino acids. In germline, CDR1 is PRHDT, CDR2 FYEKMQ (reference sequence). V lost 5 bases and J 0 bases, leaving 10 bases between the germline ends. The CDR3 region is CASSGDRMNTEAFF. CDR3 bases: TGTGCCAGCAGCGGCGACAGGATGAACACTGAAGCTTTCTTT.

This clonotype was picked up many times. V gene TRBV4-1 combines with J gene TRBJ2-3, with D hard to call. This CDR3 has 14 amino acids. Germline CDR1 MGHRA, CDR2 YSYEKL. Deletions cut 0 bases from V and 8 bases from J, with 12 bases between. CDR3 sequence (DNA): TGCGCCAGCAGCCAAGACACTTCATCAAGTACGCAGTATTTT. Residues: CASSQDTSSSTQYF.

The V gene is TRBV4-3, the J gene TRBJ2-2; no firm D call. Trimming stripped 0 bases from V and 0 bases from J, with 11 bases between. CDR1 and CDR2 (germline): LGHNA, YSLEER. The CDR3 has 17 amino acids. The CDR3 is CASSQDKATTNTGELFF. The CDR3 DNA sequence: TGCGCCAGCAGCCAAGATAAGGCGACAACGAACACCGGGGAGCTGTTTTTT.

This clonotype was recorded at least ten times. The V and J genes are TRBV4-3 and TRBJ1-1; possibly TRBD1 for D (5 bases). From germline, CDR1 is LGHNA and CDR2 YSLEER. Deletions cut 5 bases from V and 1 base from J, with 20 bases between. The CDR3 length is 17 residues. In DNA, the CDR3 is TGCGCCAGCAGCTGGGGCAGGTGGGGGGGGGAGAACACTGAAGCTTTCTTT. Translation: CASSWGRWGGENTEAFF.